This TCR beta chain was observed in a study of cytomegalovirus exposure and HLA in healthy donors listed by TCRdb under 2017. With regard to the full study: An earlier analysis of 550 to 700 of the donors reported approximately 300 Gb of sequence data and some 100 million unique TCR beta sequences from 150 million to 200 million T cells. Roughly 300 gigabases of sequencing data and 70 million to 95 million unique TCR sequences made up an early release that covered under 750 HLA-typed donors. Of the 300 to 500 genotyped donors, approximately 80% were placed in the genetic ancestry cluster associated with self-reported Caucasian donors. The study was designed to test whether signatures of past pathogen exposure could be identified by cataloging public T cell receptors. The study used immunosequencing to profile the T cell repertoires of approximately 630 subjects and linked those repertoires to cytomegalovirus serostatus. Besides the first cohort of approximately 670 subjects, a separate validation cohort made up of roughly 130 different subjects was used. To predict cytomegalovirus infection status, the study brought together high-throughput TCR immunosequencing, statistical association of individual TCRs with disease status, and machine learning. A later analysis re-examined previously published TCR beta repertoires from more than 600 donors and added high-resolution HLA genotyping to investigate patterns of TCR occurrence. Rather than using new phenotypic data, the later analysis identified candidate immune exposures from TCR beta sequences and from how often those sequences occurred across donors. An earlier analysis of some 500 of the donors used high-throughput TCR beta sequencing to judge whether each TCR beta V gene segment behaved as functional or pseudogenic. Donor age, sex, ethnicity and CMV serostatus were compiled together with the repertoire data. Genome-wide SNP genotypes for about three fifths of the 666 donors were used in a later genetic analysis, which treated that subset as a discovery cohort. Every discovery cohort repertoire had been produced on one sequencing platform. HLA typing included class I and class II loci at four-digit resolution. Typing coverage differed by locus: A, B, C, DRB1 and DQB1 were typed in roughly 629-630 donors, DQA1 in 522, DPA1 in around 610, and DPB1 in 472. Four or five DR-DQ haplotypes were handled as single units for association and clustering because linkage in the cohort was strong. On average, around 240,000 unique TCR beta nucleotide sequences were sequenced per donor among about 400 genotyped donors of the cohort, with roughly 18% of those sequences being non-productive.

V is clipped by 2 bases and J by 1 base, and the sequence between their germline boundaries is 12 bases long. Reading from cysteine to phenylalanine, the CDR3 counts 16 amino acids. Just the 48-base CDR3 DNA is kept, in frame starting at base 1. CDR1 is given as SGHTA and CDR2 as FQGNSA, both from the germline V gene. In total, more than 500 healthy bone marrow donors made up the cohort. All cohort members were sampled while nominally healthy, although unrecorded immune exposures were likely present. The donor was CMV seronegative and was included in the group of about 400 seronegative cohort members. A peripheral blood sample was collected from each donor, and TCR beta sequencing was performed on peripheral blood mononuclear cells. The Qiagen DNeasy Blood Extraction Kit was used to extract genomic DNA from the blood cell samples. About this clone: Its antigen specificity is not known. The record has no base qualities; no much larger clone is one base away.

Library method: the immunoSEQ multiplex PCR assay. For the multiplex PCR, a mixture combining 60 forward primers for TCR Vbeta segments and 13 reverse primers for TCR Jbeta segments was used. The CDR3 region of rearranged TCR beta genes was amplified from genomic DNA with a multiplex PCR assay. The Illumina HiSeq System was used to sequence the amplified TCR beta libraries as 87-base-pair reads. Processing in the source paper ran as follows. In a later analysis, tens of millions of unique TCR beta chains were counted across the roughly 670 repertoires, and around 10 million of these chains were shared by at least two donors. Raw reads were error-corrected and collapsed into unique sequences with a nearest-neighbor algorithm that merged closely related sequences to remove PCR and sequencing errors. V, D and J gene segments were assigned by aligning CDR3 sequences to IMGT reference sequences. For a sequence to be retained, a match of at least six nucleotides was required to both a V gene segment and a J gene segment. Rearrangements were called productive when the CDR3 lacked stop codons and stayed in frame with V and J; all others were non-productive. CDR3 was defined according to IMGT convention as the region running from the second conserved V-encoded cysteine to the conserved J-encoded phenylalanine. The earlier analysis of fewer than 750 of the donors excluded sequences that lacked an unambiguous match to a single V gene segment. In an earlier analysis of roughly 500 of the donors, V segments were called functional above 56.7% productive rearrangements and were called segregating when the between-donor standard deviation exceeded 5%. A statistical classification framework was built for diagnosing cytomegalovirus status from the catalog of TCR beta chain sequences. In a later analysis, V and J genes were assigned by comparing TCR nucleotide sequences against IMGT/GENE-DB human TR gene sequences. A later analysis assigned CDR3 sequences and most-parsimonious VDJ recombination scenarios with the TCRdist pipeline. In a later analysis, every TCR beta chain was defined by the combination of its CDR3 amino acid sequence and its V-gene family, and reads without a unique V-gene family were dropped. As a way to deal with suspected cross-contamination and a sequencing artifact, a later analysis dropped hundreds of nucleotide sequences that were highly shared and had low generation probability. A later analysis calculated a clonal expansion index for each public chain from normalized within-repertoire ranks of inferred template counts. Generation probabilities in a later analysis came from a VDJ recombination model fitted to out-of-frame rearrangements, and those results were checked against IGoR. In a later analysis, hypergeometric tests were used to score TCR-TCR, TCR-HLA and TCR-CMV co-occurrence, with a repertoire-size bias correction applied to TCR pairs. In a later analysis, false discovery rates were estimated by permuting HLA or CMV assignments 20 times. In a later analysis, co-occurring TCRs were grouped using DBSCAN, and TCRdist sequence similarity was added for clustering within HLA-allele-positive subsets. For co-occurrence clustering, repertoires with fewer than 30,000 or more than 120,000 public chains were excluded, along with five or six repertoires with anomalous nucleotide sharing. The source is immuneACCESS, and TCRdb retained only in-frame sequences with V and J called. Part of the clones is not carried over; for the studies checked, unresolved V genes explain less than half of this, and the remainder is unexplained. The D gene and trimming were derived from the DNA, and the V and J assignments and clone size from that table. In all, the sample holds about 230,000 clones, and 75% to 90% of those were seen once. The ten most abundant clones make up about 1% of the sample.

Overall results and qualifications from the work: The authors suggested that the approach could potentially be extended to other disease states and immunological phenotypes. CMV serostatus was the only immune exposure information available for the cohort. Some IMGT-functional V segments, including TRBV6-2 and TRBV6-3, could not be told apart with the 87-base-pair reads, so those segments were excluded. In a later analysis, HLA-associated TCR beta chains showed more clonal expansion and lower generation probabilities than non-associated chains that were equally common. A later analysis associated about 17,000 TCR beta sequences with specific HLA alleles at a false discovery rate of 0.05. An earlier analysis of several hundred of the donors showed that most TCR beta V segments appeared in productive rearrangements either about 87% or about 30% of the time, which broadly matched IMGT annotations. A later analysis found that most CMV-associated TCR beta chains appeared HLA-restricted, with HLA associations seemingly driven largely by CMV exposure. Linkage disequilibrium might explain the correlated functional status among segregating V segments, but an unknown experimental factor could not be excluded. In a later genetic analysis, a missense DCLRE1C variant was associated with V-gene and J-gene trimming of TCR beta chains, and the association was replicated in an independent cohort. The cohort was sequenced for TCR beta chains only, and without alpha or paired-chain data the features that could be detected were limited. Strong co-occurrence of HLA alleles, especially DR and DQ, made assigning TCR associations to individual alleles difficult. Because counts were too low, 15 to 20 rarely observed V segments, including chromosome 9 orphons, were excluded from the earlier analysis of around 640 of the donors. According to a later analysis, parvovirus B19, influenza, CMV and Epstein-Barr virus appeared linked to several top co-occurrence clusters. In vitro tests confirmed that a few of the cytomegalovirus-associated TCR beta chains recognize cytomegalovirus antigens. A further reported finding was that TCR beta sequences accurately predicted the HLA-A and HLA-B alleles for most subjects in the first cohort. In a later analysis, TCR association rates were found to vary across HLA loci, with the most associated TCRs seen for DRB1 alleles and the fewest for HLA-C alleles. Because some donors lacked HLA typing at each locus, the association tests relied only on the typed subset. The classifier was reported to diagnose cytomegalovirus status with high specificity and sensitivity in both the original cohort and the validation cohort. Across donors, most TCR sequences were observed very rarely, whereas some public TCRs were present in many individuals. Presence/absence analyses assumed roughly uniform sequencing depth across donors, an assumption that may not hold. In a later genetic analysis, fewer N-insertions in productive TCRs were reported among donors in an Asian-associated ancestry cluster than the roughly 700-donor mean. The study listed 150 to 200 TCR beta chains as associated with cytomegalovirus. A cluster of highly shared sequence variants was judged likely to represent a technical artifact of the sequencing pipeline.

This receptor was obtained from a woman between 18 and 29 years old in good health and CMV-seronegative. Sequencing input: PBMCs. This sequence uses TRBV7-2 and TRBJ1-3; TRBD1 is a weak D gene call, 6 bases matching. The sequenced DNA is TGTGCCAGCAGCTTAAACAGGGTAGTATCTGGAAACACCATATATTTT. It specifies CASSLNRVVSGNTIYF. The entire variable domain, with the stretches around the CDR3 drawn from the reference TRBV7-2 and TRBJ1-3 proteins, is GAGVSQSPSNKVTEKGKDVELRCDPISGHTALYWYRQSLGQGLEFLIYFQGNSAPDKSGLPSDRFSAERTGGSVSTLTIQRTQQEDSAVYLCASSLNRVVSGNTIYFGEGSWLTVV.